Described below is a single T cell receptor (beta chain) sequence and its context. The data stem from a study of blood T cell repertoires in COVID-19. About the research overall: Whether acute or convalescent, the COVID-19 samples came from the United States, Italy and Spain. PBMCs, B-cell-depleted T cells, or T cells were the source of the cDNA or gDNA that made up the material.

Cohort assignment relied on participant-reported clinical history. This CDR3 has 13 amino acids. V gave up 7 bases and J gave up 3 bases, with 14 bases separating them. CDR1 is SQVTM and CDR2 is ANQGSEA in the germline V gene. In the source study's methods: Scientists estimated how many nucleated cells there were by amplifying reference gene primers. Sequencing used immunoSEQ multiplex PCR; TCRdb keeps in-frame clones, though not all of them. V and J calls and clone size are as listed in that table; D and trimming were resolved from the DNA. The table has approximately 280,000 clones, roughly 89% seen once.

Specimen: PBMCs or T cells enriched from blood (not recorded which). This TCR was recovered from a woman between 55 and 75 years old who had recovered from COVID-19. The chain combines TRBV29-1 with TRBJ2-3; D possibly corresponds to TRBD1 (5 bases). The CDR3 DNA is TGCAGCGGTAGACTTTCAGGGACAGATACGCAGTATTTT. It codes for CSGRLSGTDTQYF.